The clone carrying this TCR beta chain was counted a single time. The data derive from a study of cytomegalovirus exposure and HLA in healthy donors. The germline gives CDR1 MNHNY, CDR2 SVGAGI (reference sequence). Between the trimmed V and J ends, which lost 2 bases and 1 base, there was a span of 15 bases. CDR3 length equals 16 residues. Assay used: immunoSEQ multiplex PCR; TCRdb lists only in-frame clones, some missing. The repertoire holds approximately 54,000 clones, about nine tenths seen once, with around 8.4% in the top ten. This chain connects TRBV6-6 to TRBJ2-7; D is perhaps TRBD1 (6 bases). Specimen: PBMCs. The clonotype was recovered from a woman aged 18-30 years in good health and CMV-seropositive. CDR3 region: CASSYTTGYASYEQYF. CDR3 nucleotides: TGTGCCAGCAGTTACACTACAGGGTACGCTTCCTACGAGCAGTACTTC.